This passage covers 27 T cell receptor beta chains from one sample sequenced in a study of Ad26.COV2.S vaccination and SARS-CoV-2 variants (dated by TCRdb to 2020 to 2022). To prepare the library, the immunoSEQ multiplex PCR assay was applied. In its TCRdb copy, this immuneACCESS table keeps in-frame sequences only and misses some clones. Where compared with another copy, unresolved V genes explain less than half of these, and the others have no known cause. The table for this sample lists about 460,000 clones; nearly 90% of them were counted only once. The leading ten clones occupy about 1.5% of the sample. Read against the paper, the sample's treatment or condition label means: around 19 received Ad26.COV2.S at low or high dose, single or two shots; a few received placebo; per-sample allocation not given. Repertoires of vaccine and placebo recipients were sequenced from samples taken on day 63 after the first injection.

The source material was peripheral blood, sampled in a trial of Ad26.COV2.S vaccine versus placebo. The receptors were sampled from a person between 18 and 65 years old who received the Ad26.COV2.S COVID-19 vaccine or a placebo.

In the case of this clone: The same CDR3 arises from other DNA sequences in this sample as well. The V call is TRBV9, the J call TRBJ1-1; no firm D call. Germline V gives CDR1 SGDLS, CDR2 YYNGEE. CDR3 length: 14 amino acids. Trimming removed 0 bases from V and 1 base from J, with 7 bases in between. CDR3 amino acids: CASSVAPGNTEAFF. The CDR3 region has the DNA TGTGCCAGCAGCGTAGCTCCGGGGAACACTGAAGCTTTCTTT.

This rearrangement joins TRBV19 to TRBJ1-5; no reliable D call. From germline, CDR1 is LNHDA and CDR2 SQIVND (reference sequence). V was trimmed by 6 bases and J by 0 bases, leaving 15 bases between them. This CDR3 has 16 amino acids. The CDR3 region is CASSSAGAYSNQPQHF. CDR3 in DNA: TGTGCCAGTAGCTCGGCAGGAGCCTATAGCAATCAGCCCCAGCATTTT.

The V gene is TRBV2, the J gene TRBJ2-7; 8 bases are a match to TRBD1. CDR1 SNHLY and CDR2 FYNNEI come from the germline V gene. V lost 6 bases, J lost 5 bases, and 6 bases stayed unmatched. CDR3 size: 13 residues. The CDR3 loop is CASRFQGAHEQYF. The CDR3 coding sequence is TGTGCCAGCAGATTCCAGGGGGCCCACGAGCAGTACTTC. Full variable domain (remainder filled in from reference TRBV2 and TRBJ2-7): EPEVTQTPSHQVTQMGQEVILRCVPISNHLYFYWYRQILGQKVEFLVSFYNNEISEKSEIFDDQFSVERPDGSNFTLKIRSTKLEDSAMYFCASRFQGAHEQYFGPGTRLTVT.

The chain employs TRBV7-9 and TRBJ2-3; the match to TRBD2 covers 9 bases. Trimming removed 4 bases from V and 3 bases from J; junction bases left unmatched: 8. CDR1 and CDR2 (germline): SEHNR, FQNEAQ (reference sequence). The CDR3 extends over 16 amino acids. Here the CDR3 DNA reads TGTGCCAGCAGCTCAGGGACTAGCATCTCAACAGATACGCAGTATTTT. Translation gives CASSSGTSISTDTQYF.

This clone was seen a few times. The chain employs TRBV19 and TRBJ1-4; 7 bases line up with TRBD1. After removal of 8 bases from V and 5 bases from J, the junction contained 5 bases not matched to a gene. The CDR3 has 13 amino acids. CDR1 and CDR2 (germline): LNHDA, SQIVND (reference sequence). CDR3 residues: CASGDRTNEKLFF. The CDR3 DNA is TGTGCCAGTGGGGACAGAACAAATGAAAAACTGTTTTTT.

This clone was seen only a few times. The chain joins TRBV30 to TRBJ1-5, with D unresolved. This CDR3 region has 13 residues. V was shortened by 2 bases and J by 2 bases, with 7 bases between the two germline ends. The germline V gene has CDR1 GTSNPN and CDR2 SVGIG (reference sequence). In nucleotides, the CDR3 is TGTGCCTGGAGTATGGCCGGCAATCAGCCCCAGCATTTT. Translation: CAWSMAGNQPQHF.

This chain joins TRBV7-9 and TRBJ1-2; D is possibly TRBD1 (6 bases). The CDR3 has 13 residues. Germline values: CDR1 SEHNR, CDR2 FQNEAQ (reference sequence). V dropped 5 bases and J dropped 8 bases, with 15 bases sitting between them. In DNA form, the CDR3 reads TGTGCCAGCAGCCCATCTACAGGGAGCGGCTACACCTTC. Protein product: CASSPSTGSGYTF. Together with reference TRBV7-9 and TRBJ1-2, the CDR3 gives the full variable domain: DTGVSQNPRHKITKRGQNVTFRCDPISEHNRLYWYRQTLGQGPEFLTYFQNEAQLEKSRLLSDRFSAERPKGSFSTLEIQRTEQGDSAMYLCASSPSTGSGYTFGSGTRLTVV.

The rearrangement joins TRBV5-1 to TRBJ2-2; no reliable D call. The CDR3 loop spans 16 amino acids. The germline gives CDR1 SGHRS, CDR2 YFSETQ. Trimming pared 4 bases from V and 1 base from J, leaving 14 bases between. DNA of the CDR3: TGCGCCAGCAGCCCGACTCTCTTTTTGAACACCGGGGAGCTGTTTTTT. Its protein is CASSPTLFLNTGELFF.

The chain employs TRBV6-5 and TRBJ2-6, with a weak D call TRBD2 (5 bases). The CDR3 is made up of 15 amino acids. V lost 2 bases and J 4 bases, leaving 9 bases between the germline ends. Looked up from germline, CDR1 is MNHEY and CDR2 is SVGAGI. The CDR3 DNA is TGTGCCAGCAGTTACGAGAGGGCCGGGGCCAACGTCCTGACTTTC. Its translation: CASSYERAGANVLTF.

The chain links TRBV7-9 to TRBJ1-2; TRBD1 is a possible D gene (5 bases). The germline gives CDR1 SEHNR, CDR2 FQNEAQ (reference sequence). V shed 4 bases and J shed 13 bases, with 13 bases lying between them. The CDR3 is 11 residues long. The CDR3 loop is CASSSGTPATF. CDR3 DNA sequence: TGTGCCAGCAGCTCTGGGACGCCCGCCACCTTC.

The chain combines TRBV24-1 with TRBJ2-1, with 7 nucleotides matching TRBD2. This CDR3 is built from 16 residues. The trim removed 2 bases at V and 2 bases at J, leaving 5 bases unmatched. Germline CDR1 is KGHDR and CDR2 is SFDVKD. The CDR3 here is CATSDWAGTTYNEQFF. In DNA, the CDR3 is TGTGCCACCAGTGATTGGGCCGGGACTACCTACAATGAGCAGTTCTTC.

The V gene is TRBV5-4, the J gene TRBJ1-6; TRBD1 matches at 7 bases. Looked up from germline, CDR1 is SGHNT and CDR2 is YYREEE (reference sequence). The CDR3 contains 15 residues. J was trimmed by 10 bases and V by 4 bases; bases with no gene match: 11. CDR3 sequence reads: CASSQGGVGISPLHF. CDR3 bases: TGTGCCAGCAGCCAAGGGGGCGTTGGGATCTCACCCCTCCACTTT.

V and J are TRBV29-1 and TRBJ1-1; D is uncertain. CDR3 length equals 16 residues. From germline, CDR1 is SQVTM and CDR2 ANQGSEA. V lost 1 base and J 4 bases, leaving 19 bases between the germline ends. CDR3 in DNA: TGCAGCGTTGAAGTAAGGGCCGCGGCACGCCGCACTGAAGCTTTCTTT. Translation: CSVEVRAAARRTEAFF.

This clone was seen a handful of times. The rearrangement joins TRBV11-2 to TRBJ1-5; TRBD1 might be the D (5 bases). The V gene lost 5 bases and the J gene lost 3 bases, with 11 bases spanning the gap. The CDR3 sequence is 14 residues long. The germline gives CDR1 SGHAT, CDR2 FQNNGV. CDR3 in amino acids: CASSRDGLNQPQHF. CDR3 sequence (DNA): TGTGCCAGCAGCCGGGACGGCCTCAATCAGCCCCAGCATTTT.

CDR3 in amino acids: CASSQRGPGELFF. Written as DNA, the CDR3 is TGTGCCAGCAGCCAGAGGGGTCCCGGGGAGCTGTTTTTT. This chain uses TRBV3-1 (or the pseudogene TRBV3-2) with TRBJ2-2; D is possibly TRBD1 or TRBD2 (5 bases each). From germline, CDR1 is LGHDT and CDR2 YNNKEL (reference sequence). The V end was cut by 3 bases, the J end by 6 bases, with 8 bases between. The length of the CDR3 is 13 residues.

The chain has TRBV12-5 and TRBJ2-5; a possible D gene is TRBD2 (6 bases). Per germline, CDR1 LGHNT and CDR2 FRNRAP. The CDR3 totals 14 residues. Trimming removed 7 bases at V and 5 bases at J, with 17 bases between. The chain's CDR3 is CASARRETGETQYF. For the CDR3, the DNA is TGTGCTAGTGCCAGACGGGAGACTGGTGAGACCCAGTACTTC. Complete variable domain (other parts from reference TRBV12-5 and TRBJ2-5): DARVTQTPRHKVTEMGQEVTMRCQPILGHNTVFWYRQTMMQGLELLAYFRNRAPLDDSGMPKDRFSAEMPDATLATLKIQPSEPRDSAVYFCASARRETGETQYFGPGTRLLVL.

This chain uses TRBV5-5 with TRBJ1-5; tentatively, D is TRBD1 (6 bases). CDR1 is SGHKS, CDR2 YYEKEE, per germline (reference sequence). Trimming removed 4 bases at V and 6 bases at J, with 11 bases between. This CDR3 comprises 13 residues. CDR3 in DNA: TGTGCCAGCAGCCCGGGGGCCGGTCAGCCCCAGCATTTT. The encoded protein is CASSPGAGQPQHF.

The rearrangement joins TRBV4-3 to TRBJ1-2; D remains ambiguous. CDR3 size: 16 residues. Germline CDR1 and CDR2: LGHNA and YSLEER. V lost 0 bases to trimming and J lost 8 bases, with 19 bases between them. This CDR3 reads CASSQDGQPPRRGYTF. In DNA, the CDR3 is TGCGCCAGCAGCCAAGATGGCCAGCCCCCTCGGAGAGGCTACACCTTC.

This chain's CDR3 is CSVESLSTVKETQYF. As DNA, the CDR3 is TGCAGCGTTGAATCCCTTTCGACAGTTAAAGAGACCCAGTACTTC. V and J are TRBV29-1 and TRBJ2-5; perhaps TRBD1 as D (5 bases). V was pared by 2 bases and J by 3 bases, with 16 bases between. The CDR3 contains 15 residues. CDR1 is SQVTM and CDR2 is ANQGSEA in the germline V gene.

The V and J genes are TRBV5-5 and TRBJ2-7; 8 bases agree with TRBD2. V dropped 4 bases and J dropped 3; count of bases not matched to a gene: 12. Germline-derived CDR1 and CDR2 are SGHKS and YYEKEE (reference sequence). The CDR3 has 16 amino acids. CDR3 in amino acids: CASSDRTSRIYYEQYF. The CDR3 coding sequence is TGTGCCAGCAGCGACAGGACTAGCCGGATTTACTACGAGCAGTACTTC.

This clone was seen just once. The rearrangement joins TRBV5-5 to TRBJ1-2; D is unclear. Germline V gene lookup returns CDR1 SGHKS and CDR2 YYEKEE (reference sequence). Trimming took 0 bases from V and 5 from J, leaving 14 bases between them. The CDR3 extends over 15 amino acids. In DNA form, the CDR3 reads TGTGCCAGCAGCTTGGTACTTACAAGTCTGTATGGCTACACCTTC. It codes for CASSLVLTSLYGYTF.

This clone was counted between two and nine times. V is TRBV7-9 and J is TRBJ1-3; tentative D call: TRBD1 (6 bases). The CDR3 runs to 18 residues. V shed 6 bases and J shed 0 bases, with 21 bases lying between them. The germline V gene encodes CDR1 SEHNR and CDR2 FQNEAQ (reference sequence). The CDR3 loop reads CASSKNGAGADSGNTIYF. The CDR3 DNA reads as TGTGCCAGCAGTAAAAACGGGGCAGGGGCAGACTCTGGAAACACCATATATTTT.

The chain joins TRBV27 to TRBJ2-7, with D unclear. V was trimmed by 3 bases and J by 4 bases, leaving 10 bases between them. Per germline, CDR1 MNHEY and CDR2 SMNVEV (reference sequence). The CDR3 is 13 residues long. Written as DNA, the CDR3 is TGTGCCAGCAGTTTGTTTGGCCCGTACGAGCAGTACTTC. This gives the protein CASSLFGPYEQYF.

The table lists this clone with a count of one. The chain carries TRBV10-1 and TRBJ1-2; 8 bases are shared with TRBD1. V was clipped by 0 bases and J by 4 bases; unmatched bases: 7. CDR1 WNHNN and CDR2 SYGVQD come from the germline V gene (reference sequence). CDR3 length: 16 amino acids. The CDR3 protein is CASSESLAGGIYGYTF. The DNA of the CDR3 is TGCGCCAGCAGTGAGTCGTTGGCAGGGGGCATCTATGGCTACACCTTC.

V gene TRBV6-5 combines with J gene TRBJ1-2; the D gene is possibly TRBD1 (5 bases). The CDR3 has 16 residues. V dropped 0 bases and J dropped 8 bases, with 19 bases sitting between them. Germline CDR1 and CDR2: MNHEY and SVGAGI. The CDR3 DNA follows: TGTGCCAGCAGTTACTCGATCTGGCGGGGGGACGCCGGCTACACCTTC. It specifies CASSYSIWRGDAGYTF.

This chain joins TRBV6-6 and TRBJ1-2, with 8 bases that match TRBD1. Unmatched junction bases numbered 8, after V lost 6 bases and J lost 8 bases. The CDR3 extends over 13 amino acids. Germline-derived CDR1 and CDR2 are MNHNY and SVGAGI (reference sequence). CDR3: CASSMDRVKGYTF. As DNA, the CDR3 is TGTGCCAGCAGCATGGACAGGGTCAAGGGCTACACCTTC.

The chain employs TRBV5-1 and TRBJ2-7, with 9 bases that match TRBD1. The length of the CDR3 is 15 residues. CDR1 and CDR2 from the germline V gene are SGHRS and YFSETQ. Trimming removed 1 base from V and 2 bases from J; junction bases left unmatched: 4. In nucleotides, the CDR3 is TGCGCCAGCAGCTTGCCAGGGACAGGGACCTACGAGCAGTACTTC. It encodes CASSLPGTGTYEQYF.